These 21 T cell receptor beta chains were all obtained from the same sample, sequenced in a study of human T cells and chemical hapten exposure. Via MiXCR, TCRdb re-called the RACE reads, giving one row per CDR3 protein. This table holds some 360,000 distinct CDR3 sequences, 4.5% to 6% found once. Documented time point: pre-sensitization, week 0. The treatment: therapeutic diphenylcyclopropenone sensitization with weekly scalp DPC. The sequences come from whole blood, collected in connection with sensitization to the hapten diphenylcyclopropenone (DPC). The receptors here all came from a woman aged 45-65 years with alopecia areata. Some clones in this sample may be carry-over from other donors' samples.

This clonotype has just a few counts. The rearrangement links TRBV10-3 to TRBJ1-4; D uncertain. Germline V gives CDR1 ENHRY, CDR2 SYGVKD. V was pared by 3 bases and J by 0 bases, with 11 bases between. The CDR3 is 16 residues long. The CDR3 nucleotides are TGTGCCATCAGTGATCGAGGGATTGCAACTAATGAAAAACTGTTTTTT. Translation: CAISDRGIATNEKLFF.

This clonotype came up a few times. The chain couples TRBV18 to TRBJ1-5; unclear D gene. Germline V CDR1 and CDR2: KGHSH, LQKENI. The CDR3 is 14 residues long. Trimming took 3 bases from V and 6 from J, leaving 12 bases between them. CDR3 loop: CASSPVKAGQPQHF. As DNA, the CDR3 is TGTGCCAGCTCACCGGTTAAGGCTGGTCAGCCCCAGCATTTT.

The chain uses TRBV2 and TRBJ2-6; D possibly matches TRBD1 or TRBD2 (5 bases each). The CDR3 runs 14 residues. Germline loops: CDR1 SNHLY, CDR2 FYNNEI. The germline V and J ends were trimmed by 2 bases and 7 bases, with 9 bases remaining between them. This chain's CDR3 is CASSEQGAANVLTF. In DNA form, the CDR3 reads TGTGCCAGCAGTGAACAGGGAGCTGCCAACGTCCTGACTTTC.

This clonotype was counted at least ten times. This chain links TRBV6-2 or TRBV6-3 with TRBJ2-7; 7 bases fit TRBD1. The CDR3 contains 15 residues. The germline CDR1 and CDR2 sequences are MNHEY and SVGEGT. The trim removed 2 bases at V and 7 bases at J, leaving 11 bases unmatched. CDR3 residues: CASSYRRGPSGEQYF. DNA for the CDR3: TGTGCCAGCAGTTACAGAAGGGGGCCGTCGGGTGAGCAGTACTTC.

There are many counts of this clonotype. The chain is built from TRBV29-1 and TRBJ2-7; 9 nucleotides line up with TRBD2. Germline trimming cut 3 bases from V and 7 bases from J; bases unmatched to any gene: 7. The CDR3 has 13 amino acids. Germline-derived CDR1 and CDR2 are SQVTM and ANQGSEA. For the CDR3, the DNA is TGCAGCGTTGACGGAGCGGGAGGCGAAGAGCAGTACTTC. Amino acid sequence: CSVDGAGGEEQYF.

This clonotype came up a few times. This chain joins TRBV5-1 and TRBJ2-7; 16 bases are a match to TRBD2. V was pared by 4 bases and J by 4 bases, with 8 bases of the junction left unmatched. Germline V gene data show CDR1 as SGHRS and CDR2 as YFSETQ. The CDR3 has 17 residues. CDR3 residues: CASSLGLAGGAGYEQYF. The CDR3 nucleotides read TGCGCCAGCAGCCTGGGACTAGCGGGGGGGGCCGGGTACGAGCAGTACTTC.

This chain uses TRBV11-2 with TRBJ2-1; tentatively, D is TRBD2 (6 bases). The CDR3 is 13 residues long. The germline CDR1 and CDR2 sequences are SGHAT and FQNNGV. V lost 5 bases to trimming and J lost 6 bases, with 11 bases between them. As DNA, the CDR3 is TGTGCCAGCAGCCCGGGAGTCACCAATGAGCAGTTCTTC. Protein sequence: CASSPGVTNEQFF. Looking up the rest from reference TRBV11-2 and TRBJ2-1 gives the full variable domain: EAGVAQSPRYKIIEKRQSVAFWCNPISGHATLYWYQQILGQGPKLLIQFQNNGVVDDSQLPKDRFSAERLKGVDSTLKIQPAKLEDSAVYLCASSPGVTNEQFFGPGTRLTVL.

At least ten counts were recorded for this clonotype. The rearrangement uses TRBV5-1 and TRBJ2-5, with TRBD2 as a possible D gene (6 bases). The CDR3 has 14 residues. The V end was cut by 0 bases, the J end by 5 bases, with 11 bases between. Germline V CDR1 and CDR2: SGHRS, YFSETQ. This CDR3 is CASSLDWRVETQYF. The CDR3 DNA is TGCGCCAGCAGCTTGGATTGGAGGGTGGAGACCCAGTACTTC.

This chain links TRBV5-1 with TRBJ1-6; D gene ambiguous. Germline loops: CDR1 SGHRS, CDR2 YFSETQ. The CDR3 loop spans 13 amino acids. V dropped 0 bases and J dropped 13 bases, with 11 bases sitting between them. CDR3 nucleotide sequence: TGCGCCAGCAGCTTGGATGGGCGGCCTCCCCTCCACTTT. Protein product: CASSLDGRPPLHF.

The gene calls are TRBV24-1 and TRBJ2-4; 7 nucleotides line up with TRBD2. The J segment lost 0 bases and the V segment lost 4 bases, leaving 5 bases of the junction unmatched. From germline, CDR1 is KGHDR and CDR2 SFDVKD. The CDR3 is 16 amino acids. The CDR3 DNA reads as TGTGCCACCAGTGAGGGAGGGGTCCTAGCCAAAAACATTCAGTACTTC. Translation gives CATSEGGVLAKNIQYF.

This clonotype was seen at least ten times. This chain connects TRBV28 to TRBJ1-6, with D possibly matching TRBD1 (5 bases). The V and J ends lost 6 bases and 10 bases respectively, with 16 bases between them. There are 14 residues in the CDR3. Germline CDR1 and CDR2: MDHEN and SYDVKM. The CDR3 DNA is TGTGCCAGCAGCCCGGGACCGGAAGGATCACCCCTCCACTTT. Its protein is CASSPGPEGSPLHF.

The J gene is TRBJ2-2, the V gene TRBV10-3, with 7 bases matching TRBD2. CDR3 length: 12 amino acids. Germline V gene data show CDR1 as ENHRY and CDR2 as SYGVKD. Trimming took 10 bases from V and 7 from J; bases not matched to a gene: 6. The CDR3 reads CATRLAGGELFF. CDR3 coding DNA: TGTGCCACGCGACTAGCAGGCGGGGAGCTGTTTTTT.

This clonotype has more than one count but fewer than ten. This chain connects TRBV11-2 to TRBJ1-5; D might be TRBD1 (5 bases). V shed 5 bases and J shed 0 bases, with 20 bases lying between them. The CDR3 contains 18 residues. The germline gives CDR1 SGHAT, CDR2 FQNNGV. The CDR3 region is CASSRRGREIYSNQPQHF. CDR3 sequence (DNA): TGTGCCAGCAGCCGCCGCGGCAGGGAAATTTATAGCAATCAGCCCCAGCATTTT.

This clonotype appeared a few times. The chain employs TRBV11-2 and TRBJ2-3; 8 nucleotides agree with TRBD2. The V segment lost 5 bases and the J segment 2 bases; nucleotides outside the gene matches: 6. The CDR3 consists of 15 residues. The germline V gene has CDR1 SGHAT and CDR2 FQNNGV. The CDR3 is CASSPVAGYTDTQYF. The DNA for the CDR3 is TGTGCCAGCAGCCCGGTAGCGGGGTACACAGATACGCAGTATTTT.

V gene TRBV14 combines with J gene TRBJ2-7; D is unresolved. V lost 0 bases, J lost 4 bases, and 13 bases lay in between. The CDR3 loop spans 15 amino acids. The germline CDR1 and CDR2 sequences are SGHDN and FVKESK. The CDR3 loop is CASSQDSGALYEQYF. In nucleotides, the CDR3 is TGTGCCAGCAGCCAAGACTCCGGAGCGCTTTACGAGCAGTACTTC.

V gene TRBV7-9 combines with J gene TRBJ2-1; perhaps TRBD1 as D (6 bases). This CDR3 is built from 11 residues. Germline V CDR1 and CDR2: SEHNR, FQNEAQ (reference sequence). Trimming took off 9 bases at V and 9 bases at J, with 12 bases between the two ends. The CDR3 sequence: CASPRGSEQFF. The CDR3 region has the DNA TGTGCCAGTCCTAGGGGGTCTGAGCAGTTCTTC. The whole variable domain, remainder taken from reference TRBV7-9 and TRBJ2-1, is DTGVSQNPRHKITKRGQNVTFRCDPISEHNRLYWYRQTLGQGPEFLTYFQNEAQLEKSRLLSDRFSAERPKGSFSTLEIQRTEQGDSAMYLCASPRGSEQFFGPGTRLTVL.

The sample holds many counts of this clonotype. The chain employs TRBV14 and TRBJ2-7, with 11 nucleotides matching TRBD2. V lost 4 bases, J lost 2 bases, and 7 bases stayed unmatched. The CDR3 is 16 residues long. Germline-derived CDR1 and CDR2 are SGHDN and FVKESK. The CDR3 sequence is CASSLTSGNPTYEQYF. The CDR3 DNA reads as TGTGCCAGCAGCCTGACTAGCGGGAATCCTACCTACGAGCAGTACTTC.

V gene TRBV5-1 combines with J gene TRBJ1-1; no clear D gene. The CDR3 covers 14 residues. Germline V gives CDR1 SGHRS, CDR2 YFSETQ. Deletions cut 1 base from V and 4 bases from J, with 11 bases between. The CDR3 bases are TGCGCCAGCAGCTTGATCCGAGAGGGCACTGAAGCTTTCTTT. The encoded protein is CASSLIREGTEAFF.

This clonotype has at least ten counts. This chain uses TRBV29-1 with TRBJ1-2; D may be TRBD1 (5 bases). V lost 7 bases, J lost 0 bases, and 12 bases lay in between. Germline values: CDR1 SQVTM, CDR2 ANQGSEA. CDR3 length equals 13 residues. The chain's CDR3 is CSGMTGPNYGYTF. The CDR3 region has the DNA TGCAGCGGTATGACGGGACCTAACTATGGCTACACCTTC. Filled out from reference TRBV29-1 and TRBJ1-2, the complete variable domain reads SAVISQKPSRDICQRGTSLTIQCQVDSQVTMMFWYRQQPGQSLTLIATANQGSEATYESGFVIDKFPISRPNLTFSTLTVSNMSPEDSSIYLCSGMTGPNYGYTFGSGTRLTVV.

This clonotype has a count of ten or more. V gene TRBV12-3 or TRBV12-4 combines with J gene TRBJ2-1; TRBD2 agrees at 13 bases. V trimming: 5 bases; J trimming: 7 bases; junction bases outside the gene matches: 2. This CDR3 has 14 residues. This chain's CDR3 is CASSKGLAGNEQFF. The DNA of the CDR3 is TGTGCCAGCAGTAAGGGACTAGCGGGGAATGAGCAGTTCTTC.

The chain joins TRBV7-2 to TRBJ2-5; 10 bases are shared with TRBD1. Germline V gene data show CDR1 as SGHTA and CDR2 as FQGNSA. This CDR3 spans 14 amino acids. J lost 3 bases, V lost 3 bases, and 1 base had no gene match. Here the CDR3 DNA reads TGTGCCAGCAGCTTGGACAGGGGGGAAGAGACCCAGTACTTC. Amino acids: CASSLDRGEETQYF. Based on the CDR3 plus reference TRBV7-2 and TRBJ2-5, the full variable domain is GAGVSQSPSNKVTEKGKDVELRCDPISGHTALYWYRQSLGQGLEFLIYFQGNSAPDKSGLPSDRFSAERTGGSVSTLTIQRTQQEDSAVYLCASSLDRGEETQYFGPGTRLLVL.